These 15 T cell receptor beta chains originate from one sample sequenced in a study of blood T cell repertoires in COVID-19. Libraries were prepared by immunoSEQ multiplex PCR; TCRdb keeps only in-frame clonotypes and omits some of them. The sample lists fewer than 700,000 clones; around nine tenths were seen once. Sequenced input: peripheral blood. The receptor source for this set is a woman in her forties or fifties with COVID-19, enrolled during active disease.

V usage is TRBV6-5 and J usage is TRBJ1-1; 8 bases are a match to TRBD1. The CDR3 runs 14 residues. Germline CDR1 is MNHEY and CDR2 is SVGAGI. Trimming removed 9 bases from V and 4 bases from J; junction bases left unmatched: 10. CDR3 nucleotides: TGTGCCAGTGGGAGGCAGGGGGCTACCACTGAAGCTTTCTTT. Translation gives CASGRQGATTEAFF.

This chain uses TRBV19 with TRBJ2-7, with 7 bases matching TRBD1. V shed 5 bases, J shed 0 bases, and the junction held 4 bases outside the gene matches. This CDR3 has 14 residues. CDR1 LNHDA and CDR2 SQIVND come from the germline V gene (reference sequence). CDR3 protein: CASSASGGSYEQYF. CDR3 bases: TGTGCCAGTAGTGCGTCAGGGGGCTCCTACGAGCAGTACTTC.

The chain combines TRBV3-1 (or the pseudogene TRBV3-2) with TRBJ2-3; D remains ambiguous. From germline, CDR1 is LGHDT and CDR2 YNNKEL (reference sequence). This CDR3 region has 16 residues. Trimming cost V 5 bases and J 0 bases, with 15 bases left between them. CDR3 coding DNA: TGTGCCAGCAGCGGCAGACGTCGACTTAGCACAGATACGCAGTATTTT. It is translated as CASSGRRRLSTDTQYF.

The chain joins TRBV5-8 to TRBJ2-1; possibly TRBD1 for D (8 bases). Germline V gene sequence: CDR1 SGHTS, CDR2 YDEGEE. V was cut by 1 base and J by 8 bases, with 13 bases left in between. This CDR3 contains 14 residues. The CDR3 spells CASSLWTGRDEQFF. For the CDR3, the DNA is TGTGCCAGCAGCTTGTGGACAGGGAGGGATGAGCAGTTCTTC.

This clone was detected only a few times. The chain has TRBV7-8 and TRBJ2-7; D is possibly TRBD1 (5 bases). CDR1 SGHVS and CDR2 FQNEAQ come from the germline V gene. Trimming cost V 9 bases and J 4 bases, with 16 bases left between them. The CDR3 loop spans 13 amino acids. The CDR3, as DNA: TGTGCCAGTAGTCCAGGGTCGGTATACGAGCAGTACTTC. Translated, it gives CASSPGSVYEQYF.

In its sample, this clone was seen a few times. The chain is built from TRBV6-5 and TRBJ1-2; 10 nucleotides agree with TRBD1. Germline CDR1 is MNHEY and CDR2 is SVGAGI. The CDR3 loop spans 14 amino acids. V lost 5 bases and J lost 3; bases outside the gene matches: 3. The CDR3 sequence: CASSKGQGYYGYTF. CDR3 nucleotides: TGTGCCAGCAGTAAGGGACAGGGGTACTATGGCTACACCTTC.

The chain employs TRBV4-1 and TRBJ2-1; 12 bases align to TRBD2. The CDR3 loop spans 16 amino acids. J lost 8 bases, V lost 0 bases, and 5 bases had no gene match. The germline V gene encodes CDR1 MGHRA and CDR2 YSYEKL. The CDR3 nucleotides read TGCGCCAGCAGCCAAGATCTAGCGGGGGGGGTCGATGAGCAGTTCTTC. Protein: CASSQDLAGGVDEQFF.

For the CDR3, the DNA is TGTGCCAGCAGCTCCCTGGACAGGGACGAGCAGTTCTTC. Protein product: CASSSLDRDEQFF. The chain has TRBV7-9 and TRBJ2-1; 8 positions match TRBD1. V dropped 4 bases and J dropped 10; count of bases not matched to a gene: 6. CDR1 and CDR2 (germline): SEHNR, FQNEAQ (reference sequence). This CDR3 region has 13 residues.

V and J are TRBV4-1 and TRBJ1-1; TRBD1 matches at 8 bases. Germline assignment: CDR1 MGHRA and CDR2 YSYEKL. CDR3 length equals 15 residues. V lost 2 bases and J lost 1; bases outside the gene matches: 3. DNA for the CDR3: TGCGCCAGCAGCCAATCCGGGACAGGGAACACTGAAGCTTTCTTT. Residues: CASSQSGTGNTEAFF.

This clone appeared once. The rearrangement links TRBV12-5 to TRBJ1-1; TRBD1 matches 8 bases. The length of the CDR3 is 16 residues. The germline gives CDR1 LGHNT, CDR2 FRNRAP. The V segment lost 0 bases and the J segment 5 bases; nucleotides outside the gene matches: 8. The CDR3: CASGLVTTGARTEAFF. CDR3 nucleotides: TGTGCTAGTGGTTTGGTAACGACAGGGGCGAGGACTGAAGCTTTCTTT.

This chain connects TRBV4-1 to TRBJ2-7, with TRBD2 as a possible D gene (6 bases). V lost 2 bases to trimming and J lost 3 bases, with 17 bases between them. Germline values: CDR1 MGHRA, CDR2 YSYEKL. The CDR3 runs 16 residues. The CDR3 region is CASSQTPQGGYYEQYF. As DNA, the CDR3 is TGCGCCAGCAGCCAAACCCCCCAGGGAGGCTACTACGAGCAGTACTTC.

The chain recombines TRBV7-9 with TRBJ1-2; 9 nucleotides line up with TRBD1. The germline gives CDR1 SEHNR, CDR2 FQNEAQ (reference sequence). V gave up 4 bases and J gave up 0 bases; unmatched junction bases: 6. The CDR3 runs 16 residues. CDR3 residues: CASSSGQGLANYGYTF. As DNA, the CDR3 is TGTGCCAGCAGCTCGGGACAGGGCCTAGCTAACTATGGCTACACCTTC.

CDR3 amino acids: CASSPDSTSQHF. The CDR3 bases are TGTGCCAGCAGTCCCGACAGTACGTCTCAGCATTTT. This sequence joins TRBV6-6 and TRBJ1-5; tentatively, D is TRBD1 (5 bases). The V end was cut by 5 bases, the J end by 13 bases, with 15 bases between. Germline loops: CDR1 MNHNY, CDR2 SVGAGI (reference sequence). The CDR3 spans 12 residues.

The chain recombines TRBV7-8 with TRBJ1-2; D is perhaps TRBD1 (6 bases). Germline V gene lookup returns CDR1 SGHVS and CDR2 FQNEAQ. CDR3 length equals 15 residues. V lost 0 bases, J lost 2 bases, and 10 bases lay in between. CDR3 amino acids: CASSLAAQGNYGYTF. CDR3 sequence (DNA): TGTGCCAGCAGCTTAGCCGCACAGGGAAACTATGGCTACACCTTC. Filled out from reference TRBV7-8 and TRBJ1-2, the complete variable domain reads GAGVSQSPRYKVAKRGQDVALRCDPISGHVSLFWYQQALGQGPEFLTYFQNEAQLDKSGLPSDRFFAERPEGSVSTLKIQRTQQEDSAVYLCASSLAAQGNYGYTFGSGTRLTVV.

The J gene is TRBJ1-2, the V gene TRBV14, with a possible D match to TRBD1 (5 bases). The germline CDR1 and CDR2 sequences are SGHDN and FVKESK. V lost 4 bases to trimming and J lost 8 bases, with 14 bases between them. The CDR3 covers 13 residues. CDR3 coding DNA: TGTGCCAGCAGCCCGGCGGGGGTTCAAGGCTACACCTTC. Residues: CASSPAGVQGYTF.